Many counts were recorded for the clone carrying this TCR beta chain. The antigen is undetermined. This specimen comes from a study of T-cell reconstitution after alpha-beta-depleted transplantation in children. Study-level findings and limits: Where alpha-beta T cells came from about two months after transplant was reportedly several hundred expanded graft clones. Among T cells one year after transplant, newly produced cells accounted for most counts and diversity. Surviving recipient cells, namely T cells and thymic progenitors, were the source of high day-60 TCRbeta diversity in some patients.

The V and J ends lost 4 bases and 7 bases respectively, with 13 bases between them. Germline lookup yields CDR1 SGHTA and CDR2 FQGTGA. There are 14 residues in the CDR3. Unique molecular identifiers were incorporated during preparation of the TCRbeta library. A single record per CDR3 protein comes from TCRdb applying MiXCR to the PCR reads. The sample records a few hundred thousand distinct CDR3 sequences, over 7% being singletons. Sequenced here: peripheral blood, sampled 360 days after TCRalphabeta/CD19-depleted stem cell transplant. The clonotype was recovered from a female patient younger than 10 who had a stem cell transplant for Fanconi anemia, so the T cells may come from the graft donor. J is TRBJ2-2 and V is TRBV7-3; D gene ambiguous. CDR3 coding DNA: TGTGCCAGCAGCTCCCAGGCCTTGGGCGGGGAGCTGTTTTTT. Its protein product is CASSSQALGGELFF.